The 32 T cell receptor beta chains in this list originate from one sample, sequenced in a study of cytomegalovirus exposure and HLA in healthy donors. Profiling relied on immunoSEQ multiplex PCR, and the TCRdb table lists in-frame clones only, not all of them. The sample shows hundreds of thousands of clones, just over 85% of them seen only once. The sequencing sample was made of PBMCs. The receptors stem from a woman aged 18-29 years in good health and CMV-seronegative.

The chain recombines TRBV5-1 with TRBJ2-7; TRBD1 agrees at 9 bases. The germline V gene has CDR1 SGHRS and CDR2 YFSETQ. This CDR3 has 14 residues. V dropped 4 bases and J dropped 5; count of bases not matched to a gene: 7. The CDR3 coding sequence is TGCGCCAGCAGCCGAAGGGACAGGGAAGACGAGCAGTACTTC. Its translation is CASSRRDREDEQYF.

The V call is TRBV25-1, the J call TRBJ2-5, with D possibly being TRBD1 (5 bases). This CDR3 region has 15 residues. Per germline, CDR1 MGHDK and CDR2 SYGVNS. V was pared by 3 bases and J by 1 base, with 12 bases between. The CDR3 coding sequence is TGTGCCAGCAGTGACATGACAGAGATCCAAGAGACCCAGTACTTC. Translating gives CASSDMTEIQETQYF.

The J gene is TRBJ2-3, the V gene TRBV27; TRBD2 is a possible D gene (6 bases). Germline-derived CDR1 and CDR2 are MNHEY and SMNVEV (reference sequence). The CDR3 is made up of 14 amino acids. The germline V and J ends were trimmed by 7 bases and 2 bases, with 13 bases remaining between them. CDR3: CASKLGGATDTQYF. The CDR3 DNA is TGTGCCAGCAAGCTTGGCGGGGCCACAGATACGCAGTATTTT.

This chain uses TRBV6-5 with TRBJ2-7; 7 positions match TRBD1. CDR1 and CDR2 from the germline V gene are MNHEY and SVGAGI. Trimming took 2 bases from V and 5 from J; bases not matched to a gene: 6. The CDR3 is 14 residues long. Written as DNA, the CDR3 is TGTGCCAGCAGTTACGACAGGGCGGCCCACGAGCAGTACTTC. Translating it yields CASSYDRAAHEQYF.

The V gene is TRBV11-1, the J gene TRBJ2-7; 9 nucleotides match TRBD2. Germline loops: CDR1 SGHAT, CDR2 FQDESV (reference sequence). The CDR3 consists of 15 residues. V was pared by 1 base and J by 9 bases, with 10 bases of the junction left unmatched. The CDR3 nucleotides read TGTGCCAGCAGCTTAGGCCTAGCGGGACTCCCCGCGCAGTACTTC. Protein: CASSLGLAGLPAQYF.

The chain has TRBV5-1 and TRBJ2-6, with unresolved D. The CDR3 consists of 18 residues. Germline lookup yields CDR1 SGHRS and CDR2 YFSETQ. The V gene lost 0 bases and the J gene lost 0 bases, with 13 bases spanning the gap. CDR3 in DNA: TGCGCCAGCAGCTTGGTATTAGCACTCTTCTCTGGGGCCAACGTCCTGACTTTC. It codes for CASSLVLALFSGANVLTF. The whole variable domain, filled in from reference TRBV5-1 and TRBJ2-6, reads KAGVTQTPRYLIKTRGQQVTLSCSPISGHRSVSWYQQTPGQGLQFLFEYFSETQRNKGNFPGRFSGRQFSNSRSEMNVSTLELGDSALYLCASSLVLALFSGANVLTFGAGSRLTVL.

This chain uses TRBV28 with TRBJ2-7; the D gene is possibly TRBD1 (6 bases). V was trimmed by 5 bases and J by 2 bases, leaving 16 bases between them. This CDR3 spans 15 amino acids. The V gene's germline CDR1 is MDHEN and CDR2 SYDVKM. Here the CDR3 DNA reads TGTGCCAGCAGTCCCTATCTAGCAGGGGCCTACGAGCAGTACTTC. This encodes CASSPYLAGAYEQYF.

The chain carries TRBV27 and TRBJ1-1; 8 nucleotides line up with TRBD1. Germline V CDR1 and CDR2: MNHEY, SMNVEV (reference sequence). The CDR3 runs to 18 residues. V lost 3 bases, J lost 0 bases, and 12 bases stayed unmatched. The CDR3 bases are TGTGCCAGCAGTTTCCGCGCGGCAACAGGGGGTATGAACACTGAAGCTTTCTTT. This sequence encodes CASSFRAATGGMNTEAFF.

This clone was detected only a few times. The sample has other DNA sequences that encode this CDR3 too. This sequence joins TRBV2 and TRBJ1-5, with 11 bases lining up with TRBD1. This CDR3 is built from 14 residues. V shed 6 bases and J 4 bases; nucleotides not matched to a gene: 2. Germline assignment: CDR1 SNHLY and CDR2 FYNNEI. In DNA, the CDR3 is TGTGCCAGCAGCGGGGACAGGGGGAATCAGCCCCAGCATTTT. Translated, it gives CASSGDRGNQPQHF. Variable domain in full (rest from reference TRBV2 and TRBJ1-5): EPEVTQTPSHQVTQMGQEVILRCVPISNHLYFYWYRQILGQKVEFLVSFYNNEISEKSEIFDDQFSVERPDGSNFTLKIRSTKLEDSAMYFCASSGDRGNQPQHFGDGTRLSIL.

The chain uses TRBV27 and TRBJ2-2; 7 positions agree with TRBD2. Trimming cost V 2 bases and J 4 bases; bases outside gene matches: 4. The CDR3 contains 15 residues. CDR1 MNHEY and CDR2 SMNVEV come from the germline V gene (reference sequence). The CDR3 bases are TGTGCCAGCAGTTTACGAGCGGGACGCACCGGGGAGCTGTTTTTT. Protein sequence: CASSLRAGRTGELFF.

This clone occurred once. This chain joins TRBV2 and TRBJ2-6, with D maybe TRBD1 (5 bases). V lost 6 bases to trimming and J lost 2 bases, with 11 bases between them. The CDR3 is made up of 15 amino acids. Germline assignment: CDR1 SNHLY and CDR2 FYNNEI. As DNA, the CDR3 is TGTGCCAGCAGCAAAAGGGGCACTGGGGCCAACGTCCTGACTTTC. Translated, it gives CASSKRGTGANVLTF.

V is TRBV19 and J is TRBJ2-5; maybe TRBD1 (5 bases). The germline gives CDR1 LNHDA, CDR2 SQIVND (reference sequence). V dropped 1 base and J dropped 5 bases, with 17 bases sitting between them. The CDR3 contains 16 residues. DNA of the CDR3: TGTGCCAGTAGTATAGTTCTGGGCAGGGTAGTGGAGACCCAGTACTTC. This sequence encodes CASSIVLGRVVETQYF.

The rearrangement joins TRBV9 to TRBJ2-1, with TRBD2 identical over 7 bases. The CDR3 consists of 16 residues. Looked up from germline, CDR1 is SGDLS and CDR2 is YYNGEE. After removal of 4 bases from V and 4 bases from J, the junction contained 11 bases not matched to a gene. The CDR3 region has the DNA TGTGCCAGCAGCTTCCTTGGCGGGAGCGCGTACAATGAGCAGTTCTTC. Amino acids: CASSFLGGSAYNEQFF.

This chain connects TRBV30 to TRBJ2-3; weak D call: TRBD1 (5 bases). The CDR3 has 12 amino acids. CDR1 GTSNPN and CDR2 SVGIG come from the germline V gene (reference sequence). V was cut by 0 bases and J by 9 bases, with 10 bases left in between. In nucleotides, the CDR3 is TGTGCCTGGAGTGTCCCCCAGGGCACGCAGTATTTT. Translation gives CAWSVPQGTQYF.

This clone was detected only once. The chain links TRBV10-3 to TRBJ2-3; D is possibly TRBD1 (5 bases). The CDR3 is 15 amino acids. Germline lookup yields CDR1 ENHRY and CDR2 SYGVKD. V was shortened by 0 bases and J by 2 bases, with 9 bases between the two germline ends. For the CDR3, the DNA is TGTGCCATCAGTGAGTCGAAGGGGCACACAGATACGCAGTATTTT. Its protein is CAISESKGHTDTQYF.

The J gene is TRBJ2-7, the V gene TRBV4-1; 8 bases fit TRBD2. The CDR3 has 16 residues. The V segment lost 0 bases and the J segment 3 bases; nucleotides outside the gene matches: 7. From germline, CDR1 is MGHRA and CDR2 YSYEKL. The chain's CDR3 is CASSQEGGSGVYEQYF. The CDR3 DNA reads TGCGCCAGCAGCCAAGAAGGAGGTAGCGGGGTCTACGAGCAGTACTTC.

The DNA of the CDR3 is TGTGCCAGCAGCACCTCTCAGGGGGCTCCCTACAATGAGCAGTTCTTC. Protein: CASSTSQGAPYNEQFF. The chain employs TRBV11-2 and TRBJ2-1; 8 nucleotides match TRBD1. From germline, CDR1 is SGHAT and CDR2 FQNNGV. The CDR3 is made up of 16 amino acids. V lost 5 bases to trimming and J lost 2 bases; unmatched junction nucleotides: 8.

The chain couples TRBV9 to TRBJ1-4; no reliable D call. CDR1 SGDLS and CDR2 YYNGEE come from the germline V gene. The CDR3 covers 15 residues. V was pared by 0 bases and J by 7 bases, with 13 bases between. CDR3 residues: CASSVDGGSIEKLFF. The DNA for the CDR3 is TGTGCCAGCAGCGTAGATGGAGGGAGCATTGAAAAACTGTTTTTT.

The rearrangement links TRBV6-1 to TRBJ1-2; 8 positions agree with TRBD1. With V trimmed by 4 bases and J by 3 bases, 1 base remained unmatched. This CDR3 region has 13 residues. The germline V gene encodes CDR1 MNHNS and CDR2 SASEGT. The CDR3 DNA reads TGTGCCAGCAGTGCAGGGGGCGACTATGGCTACACCTTC. This codes for CASSAGGDYGYTF.

The J gene is TRBJ2-7, the V gene TRBV6-5, with D perhaps matching TRBD1 (6 bases). Germline values: CDR1 MNHEY, CDR2 SVGAGI. Between the trimmed V and J ends, which lost 0 bases and 7 bases, there was a span of 16 bases. This CDR3 region has 15 residues. The CDR3 is CASSYSTRGLGEQYF. CDR3 coding DNA: TGTGCCAGCAGTTACTCGACCAGGGGTCTGGGGGAGCAGTACTTC.

This clone has more than one count but fewer than ten. J is TRBJ1-1 and V is TRBV7-9; 8 nucleotides agree with TRBD1. Germline V CDR1 and CDR2: SEHNR, FQNEAQ (reference sequence). The V gene end was trimmed by 2 bases and the J gene end by 8 bases; junction bases not matched to a gene: 7. The CDR3 totals 14 residues. DNA for the CDR3: TGTGCCAGCAGCTTAACGGGACAGGCGTCGGAAGCTTTCTTT. Amino acid sequence: CASSLTGQASEAFF.

The V gene is TRBV6-1, the J gene TRBJ2-7, with 7 bases identical to TRBD1. CDR1 is MNHNS and CDR2 is SASEGT in the germline V gene. The length of the CDR3 is 15 residues. V shed 6 bases, J shed 2 bases, and the junction held 10 bases outside the gene matches. The CDR3 sequence is CASRLYGTDAYEQYF. The CDR3 nucleotides read TGTGCCAGCAGGCTTTACGGGACAGACGCCTACGAGCAGTACTTC.

The V gene is TRBV7-8, the J gene TRBJ2-3, with 8 bases lining up with TRBD2. CDR3 size: 16 residues. Germline V gene data show CDR1 as SGHVS and CDR2 as FQNEAQ. The ends lost 4 bases at V and 7 bases at J; junction bases unmatched: 13. The CDR3 protein is CASSSAGTSVSNTQYF. CDR3 coding DNA: TGTGCCAGCAGCTCCGCCGGGACTAGTGTGTCAAATACGCAGTATTTT.

This sequence joins TRBV29-1 and TRBJ2-7; TRBD2 matches 13 bases. The germline CDR1 and CDR2 sequences are SQVTM and ANQGSEA. The CDR3 loop spans 19 amino acids. Trimming removed 1 base from V and 6 bases from J; junction bases left unmatched: 18. This CDR3 is CSVEVISADRGLAGSEQYF. In nucleotides, the CDR3 is TGCAGCGTTGAAGTCATAAGCGCGGACAGGGGACTAGCGGGAAGCGAGCAGTACTTC.

CDR3 residues: CSVPTGGGNGYTF. The CDR3 coding sequence is TGCAGCGTTCCCACTGGGGGGGGCAATGGCTACACCTTC. This chain uses TRBV29-1 with TRBJ1-2, with a possible D match to TRBD1 (6 bases). The germline V gene encodes CDR1 SQVTM and CDR2 ANQGSEA. There are 13 residues in the CDR3. Trimming took off 5 bases at V and 6 bases at J, with 16 bases between the two ends.

In this sample, this clone turned up once. The rearrangement uses TRBV29-1 and TRBJ2-2, with D possibly being TRBD1 (6 bases). CDR3 size: 15 residues. Germline V CDR1 and CDR2: SQVTM, ANQGSEA. V dropped 7 bases and J dropped 3 bases, with 18 bases sitting between them. The CDR3 protein is CSGIIGNRDTGELFF. CDR3 in DNA: TGCAGCGGGATTATAGGCAACAGGGACACCGGGGAGCTGTTTTTT.

V gene TRBV2 combines with J gene TRBJ2-5; maybe TRBD1 (6 bases). Germline assignment: CDR1 SNHLY and CDR2 FYNNEI. This CDR3 has 15 residues. Trimming took off 6 bases at V and 4 bases at J, with 18 bases between the two ends. The CDR3 DNA is TGTGCCAGCAGGTACCGGGACATAAGGGCAGAGACCCAGTACTTC. Amino acids: CASRYRDIRAETQYF.

This clone has more than one count but fewer than ten. As DNA, the CDR3 is TGTGCCAGCAGCTTAGTAGAGACCGGGGAGCTGTTTTTT. This translates into CASSLVETGELFF. This chain uses TRBV7-7 with TRBJ2-2; D remains unclear. The CDR3 loop spans 13 amino acids. The ends were cut back, 1 base at V and 5 bases at J, with 5 bases in the middle. In germline, CDR1 is SSHAT, CDR2 FNYEAQ (reference sequence).

The V and J genes are TRBV28 and TRBJ2-3, with D uncertain. This CDR3 has 12 amino acids. Germline CDR1 reads MDHEN; CDR2 reads SYDVKM. Trimming left V 2 bases short and J 6 bases short, with 6 bases between. The CDR3 loop reads CASSLRGDTQYF. In DNA form, the CDR3 reads TGTGCCAGCAGTTTAAGAGGTGATACGCAGTATTTT.

The V call is TRBV2, the J call TRBJ2-3, with 16 bases fitting TRBD2. Germline CDR1 and CDR2: SNHLY and FYNNEI. J was trimmed by 7 bases and V by 0 bases; bases with no gene match: 10. This CDR3 has 19 amino acids. CDR3 bases: TGTGCCAGCAGTGAAGCCTCGGGACTAGCGGGAGGGTATGTGAATACGCAGTATTTT. Amino acid sequence: CASSEASGLAGGYVNTQYF.

The chain carries TRBV18 and TRBJ2-7; 8 bases are a match to TRBD1. Germline assignment: CDR1 KGHSH and CDR2 LQKENI. After removal of 0 bases from V and 2 bases from J, the junction contained 6 bases not matched to a gene. The CDR3 loop spans 16 amino acids. CDR3 nucleotide sequence: TGTGCCAGCTCACCACCCTCGAGGACAGGGACCTACGAGCAGTACTTC. Translated, it gives CASSPPSRTGTYEQYF.

This chain joins TRBV25-1 and TRBJ2-1, with TRBD2 matching over 11 bases. Germline V CDR1 and CDR2: MGHDK, SYGVNS. The CDR3 runs 14 residues. Trimming cost V 6 bases and J 7 bases; bases outside gene matches: 5. The CDR3 loop reads CASRLAGEGNEQFF. In DNA, the CDR3 is TGTGCCAGCAGACTAGCGGGAGAAGGGAATGAGCAGTTCTTC.